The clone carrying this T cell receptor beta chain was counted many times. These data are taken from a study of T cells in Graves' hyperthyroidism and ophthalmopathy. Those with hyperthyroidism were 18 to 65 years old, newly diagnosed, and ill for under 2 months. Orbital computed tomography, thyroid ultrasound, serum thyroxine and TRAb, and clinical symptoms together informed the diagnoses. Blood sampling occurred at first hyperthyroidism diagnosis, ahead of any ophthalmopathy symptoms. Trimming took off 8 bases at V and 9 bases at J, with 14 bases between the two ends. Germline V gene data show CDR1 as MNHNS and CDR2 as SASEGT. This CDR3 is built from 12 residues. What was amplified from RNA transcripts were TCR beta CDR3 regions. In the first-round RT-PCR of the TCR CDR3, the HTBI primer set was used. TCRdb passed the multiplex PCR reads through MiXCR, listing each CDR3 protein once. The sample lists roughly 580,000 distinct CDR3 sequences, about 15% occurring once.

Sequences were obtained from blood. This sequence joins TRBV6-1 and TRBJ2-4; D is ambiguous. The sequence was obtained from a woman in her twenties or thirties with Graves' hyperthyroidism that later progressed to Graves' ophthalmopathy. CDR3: CASGADSAIQYF. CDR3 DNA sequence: TGTGCCAGCGGCGCCGACTCTGCCATTCAGTACTTC.